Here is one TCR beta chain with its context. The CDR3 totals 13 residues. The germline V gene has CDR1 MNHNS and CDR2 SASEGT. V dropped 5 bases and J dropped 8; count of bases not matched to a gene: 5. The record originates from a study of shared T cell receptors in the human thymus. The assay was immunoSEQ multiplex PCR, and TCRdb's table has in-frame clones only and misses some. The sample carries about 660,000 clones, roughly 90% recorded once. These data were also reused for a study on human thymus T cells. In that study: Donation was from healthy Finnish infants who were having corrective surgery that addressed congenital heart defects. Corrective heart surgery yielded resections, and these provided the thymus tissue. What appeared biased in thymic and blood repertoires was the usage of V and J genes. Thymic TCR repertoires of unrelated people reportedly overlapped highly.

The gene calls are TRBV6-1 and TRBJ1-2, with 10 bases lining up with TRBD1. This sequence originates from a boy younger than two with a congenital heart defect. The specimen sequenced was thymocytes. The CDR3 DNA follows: TGTGCCAGCAGTTCCGGACAGGGGGAGGGCTACACCTTC. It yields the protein CASSSGQGEGYTF.